The 5 T cell receptor beta chains listed next were all sequenced from one sample in a study of cytomegalovirus exposure and HLA in healthy donors. PCR used 60 Vbeta primers and 13 Jbeta primers. Generated by immunoSEQ multiplex PCR, the TCRdb table keeps only in-frame clones and is missing some. The sample carries roughly 55,000 clones, about 69% recorded once. Sequenced sample: PBMCs. These receptors originate from a man aged 40-49 years in good health and CMV-seropositive.

This chain uses TRBV4-1 with TRBJ2-1, with D maybe TRBD2 (5 bases). V lost 5 bases to trimming and J lost 2 bases, with 16 bases between them. Germline V lookup: CDR1 MGHRA, CDR2 YSYEKL. There are 16 residues in the CDR3. CDR3 bases: TGCGCCAGCAGCAGCTTAAGATTTAGCGCCTACAATGAGCAGTTCTTC. Translated, it gives CASSSLRFSAYNEQFF.

The chain carries TRBV19 and TRBJ1-1; D is perhaps TRBD1 (5 bases). The germline gives CDR1 LNHDA, CDR2 SQIVND (reference sequence). This CDR3 is built from 14 residues. Trimming stripped 5 bases from V and 0 bases from J, with 10 bases between. DNA for the CDR3: TGTGCCAGTAGTTCACAGGTTATGAACACTGAAGCTTTCTTT. It codes for CASSSQVMNTEAFF.

The V gene is TRBV30, the J gene TRBJ1-4, with TRBD1 identical over 10 bases. CDR3 length: 14 amino acids. CDR1 GTSNPN and CDR2 SVGIG come from the germline V gene (reference sequence). The V segment lost 3 bases and the J segment 5 bases; nucleotides outside the gene matches: 3. The chain's CDR3 is CAWSKDRGNEKLFF. The CDR3 nucleotides are TGTGCCTGGAGCAAGGACAGGGGGAATGAAAAACTGTTTTTT.

The gene calls are TRBV5-1 and TRBJ1-3; D is uncertain. Germline CDR1 SGHRS, CDR2 YFSETQ. Between the trimmed V and J ends, which lost 7 bases and 0 bases, there was a span of 14 bases. This CDR3 has 15 residues. The DNA of the CDR3 is TGCGCCAGCCGGGAGGAGCCAAACTCTGGAAACACCATATATTTT. Protein product: CASREEPNSGNTIYF.

This clone was seen a handful of times. The chain has TRBV29-1 and TRBJ1-1, with a possible D match to TRBD1 (6 bases). Germline lookup yields CDR1 SQVTM and CDR2 ANQGSEA. This CDR3 region has 14 residues. V was pared by 7 bases and J by 3 bases, with 18 bases between. In nucleotides, the CDR3 is TGCAGCGCCAGAAGGGGGATTGGGGACACTGAAGCTTTCTTT. This sequence encodes CSARRGIGDTEAFF.